The next 2 T cell receptor beta chains were all read from a single sample in a study of radiation and T cells in renal cell carcinoma. Time point here: baseline pretreatment blood. Treatment described: 15 Gy SBRT to primary tumor, nephrectomy 4 weeks later. Profiling relied on immunoSEQ multiplex PCR, and the TCRdb table lists in-frame clones only, not all of them. The table records just over 95,000 clones, approximately 86% of them present only once. The sample was blood, taken from a patient whose treatment included radiotherapy and nephrectomy. These receptors were taken from a man aged 50 or older with renal cell carcinoma.

This clone appeared a single time. The chain joins TRBV11-2 to TRBJ2-7; possibly TRBD2 for D (5 bases). The CDR3 has 15 residues. Trimming stripped 0 bases from V and 2 bases from J, with 11 bases between. Germline V gene lookup returns CDR1 SGHAT and CDR2 FQNNGV. Here the CDR3 reads CASSLDTRSTYEQYF. The DNA for the CDR3 is TGTGCCAGCAGCTTAGACACTAGATCAACCTACGAGCAGTACTTC.

The chain couples TRBV9 to TRBJ2-7, with 7 bases aligning to TRBD1. Germline CDR1 reads SGDLS; CDR2 reads YYNGEE. Germline trimming cut 3 bases from V and 4 bases from J; bases unmatched to any gene: 10. The CDR3 loop spans 15 amino acids. CDR3 nucleotides: TGTGCCAGCAGCGACAAAGAGGGGGCTTGGTACGAGCAGTACTTC. It encodes CASSDKEGAWYEQYF.